The T cell receptor beta chain under discussion was sequenced for a study of identical twins. Each CDR3 protein gets one entry after TCRdb re-called the 5' RACE reads with MiXCR. The data show about 300,000 distinct CDR3 sequences, about 12% seen once. This CDR3 is 14 amino acids long. V was shortened by 7 bases and J by 6 bases, with 17 bases between the two germline ends. The study's findings and limits: Insertion counts were lower in abundant cord blood beta clonotypes, a trend that memory repertoires did not show. It was cross-sectional statistical analysis, not following the same donors, that the conclusions relied on. Sequences that were beta out-of-frame showed weaker excess twin sharing.

About this clonotype itself: Its antigen remains unidentified.

The sample was also reused in another study, on yellow fever vaccine responses in identical twins. That study adds: Reports say the vaccine T cell response in twins looked partly convergent and partly personalized.

The V call is TRBV12-3 or TRBV12-4, the J call TRBJ2-3; D gene ambiguous. The clonotype comes from a woman aged 18-35 years in good health. The sample was CD8+ T cells sorted from blood. The DNA of the CDR3 is TGTGCCAGCAACCTATTCGGGCGAAGCGATACGCAGTATTTT. It is translated as CASNLFGRSDTQYF.